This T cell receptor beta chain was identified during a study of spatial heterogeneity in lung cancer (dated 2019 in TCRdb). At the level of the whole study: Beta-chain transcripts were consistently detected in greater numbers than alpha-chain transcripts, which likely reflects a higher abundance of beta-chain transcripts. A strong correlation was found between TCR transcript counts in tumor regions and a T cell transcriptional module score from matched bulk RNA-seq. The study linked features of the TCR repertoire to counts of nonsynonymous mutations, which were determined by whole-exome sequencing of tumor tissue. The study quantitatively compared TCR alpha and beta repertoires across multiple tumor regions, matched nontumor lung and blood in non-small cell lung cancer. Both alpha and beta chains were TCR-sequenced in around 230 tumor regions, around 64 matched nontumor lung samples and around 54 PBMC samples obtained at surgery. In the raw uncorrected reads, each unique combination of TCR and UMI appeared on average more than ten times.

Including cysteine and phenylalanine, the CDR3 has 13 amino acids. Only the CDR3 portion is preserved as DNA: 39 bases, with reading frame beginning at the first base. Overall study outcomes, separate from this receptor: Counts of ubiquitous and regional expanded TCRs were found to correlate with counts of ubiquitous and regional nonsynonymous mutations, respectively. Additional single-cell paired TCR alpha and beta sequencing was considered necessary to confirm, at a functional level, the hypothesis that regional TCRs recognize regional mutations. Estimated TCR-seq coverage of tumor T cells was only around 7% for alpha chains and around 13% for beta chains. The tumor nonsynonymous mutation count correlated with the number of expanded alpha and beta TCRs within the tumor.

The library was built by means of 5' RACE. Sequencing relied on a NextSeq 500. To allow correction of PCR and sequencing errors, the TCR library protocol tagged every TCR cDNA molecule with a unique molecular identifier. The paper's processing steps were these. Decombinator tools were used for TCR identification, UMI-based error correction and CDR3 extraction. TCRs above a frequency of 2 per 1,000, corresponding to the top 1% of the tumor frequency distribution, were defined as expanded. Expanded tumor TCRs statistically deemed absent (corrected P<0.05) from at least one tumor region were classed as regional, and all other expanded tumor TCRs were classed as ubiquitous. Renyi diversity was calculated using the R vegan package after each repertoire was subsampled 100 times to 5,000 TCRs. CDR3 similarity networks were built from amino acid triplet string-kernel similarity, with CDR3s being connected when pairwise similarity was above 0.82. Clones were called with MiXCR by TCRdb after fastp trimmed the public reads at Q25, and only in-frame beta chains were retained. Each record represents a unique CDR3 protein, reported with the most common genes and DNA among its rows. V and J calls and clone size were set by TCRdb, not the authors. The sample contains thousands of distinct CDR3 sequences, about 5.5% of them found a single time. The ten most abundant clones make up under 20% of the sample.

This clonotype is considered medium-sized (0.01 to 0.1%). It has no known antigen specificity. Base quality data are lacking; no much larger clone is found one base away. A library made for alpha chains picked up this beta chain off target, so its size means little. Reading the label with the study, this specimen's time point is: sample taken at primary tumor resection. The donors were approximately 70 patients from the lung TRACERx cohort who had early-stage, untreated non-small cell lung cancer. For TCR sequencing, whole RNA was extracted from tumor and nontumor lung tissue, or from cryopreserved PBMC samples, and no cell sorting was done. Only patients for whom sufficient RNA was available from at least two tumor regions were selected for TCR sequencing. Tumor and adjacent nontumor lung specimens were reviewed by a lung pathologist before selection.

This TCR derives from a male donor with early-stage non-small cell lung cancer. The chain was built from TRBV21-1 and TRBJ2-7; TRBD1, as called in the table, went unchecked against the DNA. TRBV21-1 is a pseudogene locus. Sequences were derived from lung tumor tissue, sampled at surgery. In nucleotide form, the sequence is TGTGCCAGCAGGGGGGGTGCCCCATACGAGCAGTACTTC. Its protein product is CASRGGAPYEQYF.